This T cell receptor (beta chain) was identified in a study of CXCR3-negative and CXCR3-positive naive CD8 T cells. Findings and limits, study-wide: More hydrophobic TRB CDR3s were found in CXCR3-positive naive cells than in CXCR3-negative naive cells. Similarly elevated diversity marked both naive subsets, with memory CD8+ cells showing far lower diversity.

Remarks on this clonotype: Antigen: not known.

The CDR3 length is 14 residues. TRB cDNA libraries were made by UMI-labeled 5' RACE. One entry per CDR3 protein, without DNA, is what TCRdb gives after re-calling the 5' RACE reads. This repertoire includes fewer than 95,000 distinct CDR3 sequences. The genes are TRBV21-1 and TRBJ2-7; lacking DNA, the TRBD1 call made by TCRdb goes unchecked. TRBV21-1 is an annotated pseudogene. Sequenced input: naive CXCR3- CD8+ T cells from blood. As for subset: CD45RO-CCR7+CD27+CD95- naive CD8+ T cells lacking CXCR3 (TNR3-). The TCR originated in a human donor in good health. Some clones in this sample may be carry-over from other donors' samples. The CDR3 region is CASLGQGSGYEQYF.